Listed here are 14 T cell receptor beta chains from one sample, sequenced in a study of neurological immune-mediated disorders (dated by TCRdb to between 2017 and 2020). Libraries were made using 5' RACE. TCRdb shows the sequencer as Illumina HiSeq 2500. Using fastp at Q25 and MiXCR, TCRdb reprocessed the public reads and kept productive beta chains. Here each entry gathers all rows of one CDR3 protein and keeps the most common genes and DNA. This sample is represented by under 30,000 distinct CDR3 sequences; over 10% of them were singletons. The ten top clones hold 16% of the sample. Sequencing was performed on PBMCs. Receptors originate from a woman between 35 and 50 years old with HTLV-1-associated myelopathy (HAM/TSP).

This clonotype was observed many times. The rearrangement links TRBV18 to TRBJ2-7; 8 bases match TRBD2. The germline gives CDR1 KGHSH, CDR2 LQKENI. V was pared by 3 bases and J by 4 bases, with 2 bases of the junction left unmatched. This CDR3 region has 13 residues. CDR3 bases: TGTGCCAGCTCACCCGCGGGGGGATACGAGCAGTACTTC. It translates to CASSPAGGYEQYF.

At least ten counts were recorded for this clonotype. The chain combines TRBV7-2 with TRBJ2-2, with D possibly matching TRBD2 (6 bases). The CDR3 runs 16 residues. V lost 3 bases and J 1 base, leaving 12 bases between the germline ends. CDR1 and CDR2 from the germline V gene are SGHTA and FQGNSA. CDR3 residues: CASSFDGGENTGELFF. The CDR3 DNA reads as TGTGCCAGCAGCTTTGATGGAGGGGAGAACACCGGGGAGCTGTTTTTT. Using reference TRBV7-2 and TRBJ2-2 for the parts outside the CDR3, the full variable domain is GAGVSQSPSNKVTEKGKDVELRCDPISGHTALYWYRQSLGQGLEFLIYFQGNSAPDKSGLPSDRFSAERTGGSVSTLTIQRTQQEDSAVYLCASSFDGGENTGELFFGEGSRLTVL.

The chain recombines TRBV9 with TRBJ2-7; D perhaps matches TRBD1 (5 bases). The CDR3 extends over 13 amino acids. V dropped 0 bases and J dropped 2 bases, with 6 bases sitting between them. Per germline, CDR1 SGDLS and CDR2 YYNGEE. The DNA for the CDR3 is TGTGCCAGCAGCGTAGGGACAACCTACGAGCAGTACTTC. It codes for CASSVGTTYEQYF. Full variable domain (missing parts from reference TRBV9 and TRBJ2-7): DSGVTQTPKHLITATGQRVTLRCSPRSGDLSVYWYQQSLDQGLQFLIQYYNGEERAKGNILERFSAQQFPDLHSELNLSSLELGDSALYFCASSVGTTYEQYFGPGTRLTVT.

This clonotype occurred many times. This rearrangement joins TRBV5-1 to TRBJ2-2, with D tentatively TRBD1 or TRBD2 (5 bases each). Germline loops: CDR1 SGHRS, CDR2 YFSETQ. CDR3 length equals 16 residues. V was trimmed by 4 bases and J by 1 base, leaving 14 bases between them. CDR3 region: CASSRLAQVNTGELFF. Here the CDR3 DNA reads TGCGCCAGCAGCCGGCTAGCACAGGTGAACACCGGGGAGCTGTTTTTT.

This clonotype was seen repeatedly, ten times or more. The genes are TRBV20-1 and TRBJ1-3; no definite D call. The germline CDR1 and CDR2 sequences are DFQATT and SNEGSKA (reference sequence). Trimming took off 3 bases at V and 2 bases at J, with 8 bases between the two ends. The CDR3 has 13 residues. The CDR3 protein is CSASSGPGNTIYF. The CDR3 nucleotides are TGCAGTGCTAGCTCAGGCCCTGGAAACACCATATATTTT.

The sample holds many counts of this clonotype. The chain carries TRBV4-1 and TRBJ2-3; 7 nucleotides align to TRBD1. V shed 4 bases, J shed 6 bases, and the junction held 10 bases outside the gene matches. The CDR3 is made up of 15 amino acids. CDR1 is MGHRA, CDR2 YSYEKL, per germline. Here the CDR3 DNA reads TGCGCCAGCAGCCGAGAGGGGGCTAGTCTGGATACGCAGTATTTT. Translating gives CASSREGASLDTQYF.

This clonotype was observed many times. The chain uses TRBV11-2 and TRBJ1-3; D not resolved. CDR1 and CDR2 from the germline V gene are SGHAT and FQNNGV. The V end lost 4 bases, the J end lost 0 bases, and 10 bases lay between the germline ends. The CDR3 is made up of 15 amino acids. For the CDR3, the DNA is TGTGCCAGCAGCTCCGGACGGTTCTCTGGAAACACCATATATTTT. It specifies CASSSGRFSGNTIYF.

This clonotype was detected ten times or more. This chain uses TRBV11-1 with TRBJ2-1; 8 bases are a match to TRBD2. In germline, CDR1 is SGHAT, CDR2 FQDESV (reference sequence). CDR3 length: 14 amino acids. V shed 4 bases, J shed 4 bases, and the junction held 3 bases outside the gene matches. The CDR3 sequence: CASSSGGAYNEQFF. Written as DNA, the CDR3 is TGTGCCAGCAGCTCCGGGGGGGCGTACAATGAGCAGTTCTTC.

This clonotype was picked up many times. The CDR3 DNA reads as TGTGCCAGCAAAGCCGGGGTAGCCACAGATACGCAGTATTTT. Its protein product is CASKAGVATDTQYF. This rearrangement joins TRBV5-5 to TRBJ2-3; D possibly corresponds to TRBD2 (5 bases). Looked up from germline, CDR1 is SGHKS and CDR2 is YYEKEE (reference sequence). Deletions cut 6 bases from V and 2 bases from J, with 13 bases between. CDR3 size: 14 residues.

Many counts were recorded for this clonotype. This sequence joins TRBV5-1 and TRBJ2-3, with 7 bases fitting TRBD1. Trimming cost V 6 bases and J 4 bases; bases outside gene matches: 8. CDR3 length equals 14 residues. Germline V lookup: CDR1 SGHRS, CDR2 YFSETQ. The CDR3 region has the DNA TGCGCCAGCACCCCAGGGGGTGGCCCAGATACGCAGTATTTT. Protein sequence: CASTPGGGPDTQYF.

This clonotype was seen repeatedly, ten times or more. V and J are TRBV10-3 and TRBJ2-2; 8 bases are a match to TRBD1. This CDR3 spans 14 amino acids. Germline CDR1 ENHRY, CDR2 SYGVKD. The V gene end was trimmed by 8 bases and the J gene end by 3 bases; junction bases not matched to a gene: 5. In nucleotides, the CDR3 is TGTGCCATCGCTCCGGGACAGGACACCGGGGAGCTGTTTTTT. Protein: CAIAPGQDTGELFF.

This clonotype was seen at least ten times. The chain is built from TRBV28 and TRBJ2-3; D is undetermined. The germline V gene has CDR1 MDHEN and CDR2 SYDVKM. The CDR3 runs 15 residues. Trimming shortened V by 4 bases and J by 2 bases, and 13 bases separated the two germline ends. The DNA of the CDR3 is TGTGCCAGCAGTTCCCCACCGGGCCTCACAGATACGCAGTATTTT. Translation: CASSSPPGLTDTQYF.

This clonotype was recorded at least ten times. V gene TRBV7-9 combines with J gene TRBJ2-7; 11 bases agree with TRBD1. The CDR3 has 15 residues. Trimming took 1 base from V and 2 from J; bases not matched to a gene: 1. Germline V gene data show CDR1 as SEHNR and CDR2 as FQNEAQ (reference sequence). In DNA, the CDR3 is TGTGCCAGCAGCTTAGAGGGACAGGGGGCCTACGAGCAGTACTTC. Residues: CASSLEGQGAYEQYF.

This clonotype was observed many times. CDR3 DNA sequence: TGTGCCAGCAGGGCAGGGGGCAGTTATACGCAGTATTTT. This sequence encodes CASRAGGSYTQYF. V and J are TRBV6-5 and TRBJ2-3; 8 positions agree with TRBD1. The CDR3 has 13 amino acids. The J segment lost 7 bases and the V segment lost 6 bases, leaving 6 bases of the junction unmatched. Germline V gene lookup returns CDR1 MNHEY and CDR2 SVGAGI.